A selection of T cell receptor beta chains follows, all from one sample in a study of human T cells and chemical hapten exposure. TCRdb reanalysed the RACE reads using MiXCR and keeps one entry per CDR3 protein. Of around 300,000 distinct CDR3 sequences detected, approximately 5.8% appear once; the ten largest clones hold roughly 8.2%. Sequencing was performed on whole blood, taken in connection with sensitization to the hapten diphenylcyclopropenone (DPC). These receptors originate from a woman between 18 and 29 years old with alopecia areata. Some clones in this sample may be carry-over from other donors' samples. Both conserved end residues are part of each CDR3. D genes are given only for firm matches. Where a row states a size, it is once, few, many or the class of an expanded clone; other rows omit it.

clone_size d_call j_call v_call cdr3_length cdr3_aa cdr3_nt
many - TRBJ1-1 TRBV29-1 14 CSDGGTGLGTEAFF TGCAGCGATGGCGGTACGGGTCTGGGTACTGAAGCTTTCTTT
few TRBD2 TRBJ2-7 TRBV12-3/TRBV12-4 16 CASSPEAGGSSYEQYF TGTGCCAGCAGTCCAGAAGCGGGGGGGAGCTCCTACGAGCAGTACTTC
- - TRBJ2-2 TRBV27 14 CASSLSWANGELFF TGTGCCAGCAGTTTATCGTGGGCTAACGGGGAGCTGTTTTTT
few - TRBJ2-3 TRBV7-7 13 CASSLRWPDTQYF TGTGCTAGCAGCTTACGATGGCCAGATACGCAGTATTTT
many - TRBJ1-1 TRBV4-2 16 CASSQGLARLNTEAFF TGTGCCAGCAGCCAAGGGCTCGCCCGATTGAACACTGAAGCTTTCTTT
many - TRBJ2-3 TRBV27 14 CASSPSGLSDTQYF TGTGCCAGCAGTCCGTCGGGGTTGTCAGATACGCAGTATTTT
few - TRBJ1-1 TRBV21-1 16 CASSVTGGHQNTEAFF TGTGCCAGCAGCGTTACAGGGGGGCATCAGAACACTGAAGCTTTCTTT
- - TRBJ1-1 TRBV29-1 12 CSTLQTGTEAFF TGCAGCACCCTACAGACAGGTACTGAAGCTTTCTTT
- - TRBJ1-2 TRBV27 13 CASSLRQAYGYTF TGTGCCAGCAGTTTAAGGCAGGCCTATGGCTACACCTTC
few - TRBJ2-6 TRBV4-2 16 CASRGDDFTGANVLTF TGTGCCAGCAGGGGGGACGACTTCACTGGGGCCAACGTCCTGACTTTC
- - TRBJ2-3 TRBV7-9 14 CASSLESDTDTQYF TGTGCCAGCAGCTTAGAATCCGACACAGATACGCAGTATTTT
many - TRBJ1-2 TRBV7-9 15 CASSLVEDGDYGYTF TGTGCCAGCAGCTTAGTGGAGGACGGGGACTATGGCTACACCTTC
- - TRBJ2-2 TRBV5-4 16 CASSLLGGVNTGELFF TGTGCCAGCAGCTTGCTTGGAGGGGTGAACACCGGGGAGCTGTTTTTT
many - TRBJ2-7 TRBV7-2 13 CASSLQTNYEQYF TGTGCCAGCAGCTTACAGACTAACTACGAGCAGTACTTC
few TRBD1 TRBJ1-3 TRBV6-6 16 CASRDGRGANGNTIYF TGTGCCAGCAGGGACGGCAGGGGGGCGAATGGAAACACCATATATTTT
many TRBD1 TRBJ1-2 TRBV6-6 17 CASSYSRDRVSNYGYTF TGTGCCAGCAGTTACTCACGGGACAGGGTTTCTAACTATGGCTACACCTTC
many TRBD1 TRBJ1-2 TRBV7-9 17 CASSLSGGPAFPYGYTF TGTGCCAGCAGCTTATCAGGGGGTCCCGCATTTCCTTATGGCTACACCTTC
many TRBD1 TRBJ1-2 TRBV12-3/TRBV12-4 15 CASSSQGQGVYGYTF TGTGCCAGCAGTTCGCAGGGACAGGGGGTCTATGGCTACACCTTC
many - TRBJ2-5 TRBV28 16 CASSSDRTATQETQYF TGTGCCAGCAGTTCCGATCGGACCGCCACCCAAGAGACCCAGTACTTC
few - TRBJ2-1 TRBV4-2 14 CASSQVDRSDEQFF TGTGCCAGCAGCCAAGTTGATAGGAGCGATGAGCAGTTCTTC
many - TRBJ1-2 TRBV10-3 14 CAISGRWGSYGYTF TGTGCCATCAGTGGAAGGTGGGGGTCCTATGGCTACACCTTC
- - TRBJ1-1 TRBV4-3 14 CASSQDIGIFGAFF TGCGCCAGCAGCCAAGATATCGGGATCTTTGGAGCTTTCTTT
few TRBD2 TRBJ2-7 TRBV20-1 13 CSGGGPSGYEQYF TGCAGTGGGGGGGGACCTAGCGGCTACGAGCAGTACTTC
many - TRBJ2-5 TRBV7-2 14 CASSLGRGQETQYF TGTGCCAGCAGCTTGGGACGGGGGCAAGAGACCCAGTACTTC
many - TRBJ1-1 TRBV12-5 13 CASGSVSGTEAFF TGTGCTAGTGGCTCAGTCTCTGGCACTGAAGCTTTCTTT
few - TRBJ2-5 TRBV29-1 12 CSVEPTSRVQYF TGCAGCGTTGAGCCCACCTCTCGGGTCCAGTACTTC
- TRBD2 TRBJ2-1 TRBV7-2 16 CASSLRGTSGANEQFF TGTGCCAGCAGCTTACGGGGGACTAGCGGGGCCAATGAGCAGTTCTTC
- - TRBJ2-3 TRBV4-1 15 CASSQDHLWADTQYF TGCGCCAGCAGCCAAGATCACCTATGGGCAGATACGCAGTATTTT
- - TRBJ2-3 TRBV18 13 CAFGRRDTDTQYF TGTGCCTTCGGCCGGAGGGACACAGATACGCAGTATTTT
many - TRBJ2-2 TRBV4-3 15 CASSQVLGYGGELFF TGCGCCAGCAGCCAAGTCCTGGGGTATGGCGGGGAGCTGTTTTTT
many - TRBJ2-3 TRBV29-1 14 CSVVSGGGTDTQYF TGCAGCGTCGTTTCTGGAGGGGGGACAGATACGCAGTATTTT